Presented here are 25 T cell receptor beta chains from one specimen sequenced in a study of long-term antiretroviral therapy in people with HIV. Sequencing relied on immunoSEQ assay v3.0, run at survey level. Only in-frame clones appear in the TCRdb table, and some are missing; sequencing was by immunoSEQ multiplex PCR. The sample includes 20,000 or so clones, roughly 79% of them seen just once. Sequenced here: unsorted PBMCs, sampled at the start of antiretroviral therapy, before treatment. The source of these receptors is a woman younger than 35 with HIV.

The chain couples TRBV5-4 to TRBJ1-1, with unresolved D. CDR1 is SGHNT, CDR2 YYREEE, per germline (reference sequence). The CDR3 extends over 17 amino acids. V was trimmed by 6 bases and J by 0 bases, leaving 21 bases between them. The CDR3: CASTKSGPLEVNTEAFF. The CDR3, as DNA: TGTGCCAGCACCAAGAGCGGCCCATTGGAGGTGAACACTGAAGCTTTCTTT.

CDR3 region: CASSSQEQGGLNYGYTF. The CDR3 DNA reads as TGTGCCAGCAGCTCCCAGGAACAGGGGGGCCTTAACTATGGCTACACCTTC. This sequence joins TRBV5-4 and TRBJ1-2; 8 bases are a match to TRBD1. This CDR3 has 17 residues. With 3 bases clipped from V and 1 base from J, the junction kept 11 bases outside the gene matches. Germline CDR1 and CDR2: SGHNT and YYREEE (reference sequence).

V and J are TRBV6-5 and TRBJ2-7, with D uncertain. Germline CDR1 MNHEY, CDR2 SVGAGI. V lost 3 bases to trimming and J lost 3 bases, with 9 bases between them. The CDR3 is 13 amino acids. CDR3 sequence reads: CASSYMGFYEQYF. CDR3 nucleotide sequence: TGTGCCAGCAGTTATATGGGTTTCTACGAGCAGTACTTC.

The V gene is TRBV7-6, the J gene TRBJ1-1; possibly TRBD1 for D (6 bases). Germline V lookup: CDR1 SGHVS, CDR2 FNYEAQ. CDR3 size: 12 residues. The V end lost 4 bases, the J end lost 8 bases, and 11 bases lay between the germline ends. The CDR3 here is CASSSDSREAFF. In DNA, the CDR3 is TGTGCCAGCAGCTCGGACAGCAGAGAAGCTTTCTTT.

The genes are TRBV6-1 and TRBJ2-7; D is perhaps TRBD2 (6 bases). CDR1 and CDR2 (germline): MNHNS, SASEGT. V lost 11 bases, J lost 0 bases, and 14 bases lay in between. The CDR3 sequence is 13 residues long. The CDR3: CAASEGSSYEQYF. The CDR3 DNA reads as TGTGCCGCCTCGGAGGGGAGCTCCTACGAGCAGTACTTC.

The chain employs TRBV30 and TRBJ2-5, with a weak D call TRBD2 (6 bases). Trimming removed 6 bases from V and 5 bases from J, with 25 bases in between. This CDR3 spans 16 amino acids. Looked up from germline, CDR1 is GTSNPN and CDR2 is SVGIG (reference sequence). Written as DNA, the CDR3 is TGTGCCTGCAAAGGGGCTAGCGCCGGGGCAAGGGAGACCCAGTACTTC. Translated: CACKGASAGARETQYF. The full variable domain, rest sourced from reference TRBV30 and TRBJ2-5, is SQTIHQWPATLVQPVGSPLSLECTVEGTSNPNLYWYRQAAGRGLQLLFYSVGIGQISSEVPQNLSASRPQDRQFILSSKKLLLSDSGFYLCACKGASAGARETQYFGPGTRLLVL.

The chain couples TRBV9 to TRBJ2-1; 12 bases fit TRBD2. The CDR3 totals 16 residues. The germline CDR1 and CDR2 sequences are SGDLS and YYNGEE. V shed 0 bases, J shed 6 bases, and the junction held 4 bases outside the gene matches. DNA of the CDR3: TGTGCCAGCAGCGTAGCTACGACTAGCGGGAGCAATGAGCAGTTCTTC. Protein: CASSVATTSGSNEQFF.

The rearrangement uses TRBV19 and TRBJ2-1; 9 bases fit TRBD2. The J segment lost 4 bases and the V segment lost 10 bases, leaving 11 bases of the junction unmatched. CDR3 length: 15 amino acids. Looked up from germline, CDR1 is LNHDA and CDR2 is SQIVND (reference sequence). The CDR3 reads CATESAGGFYNEQFF. DNA for the CDR3: TGTGCCACCGAGTCAGCGGGGGGCTTTTACAATGAGCAGTTCTTC.

The rearrangement links TRBV7-9 to TRBJ2-2, with D perhaps assigned TRBD1 or TRBD2 (5 bases each). This CDR3 is built from 14 residues. CDR1 SEHNR and CDR2 FQNEAQ come from the germline V gene (reference sequence). Deletions cut 10 bases from V and 3 bases from J, with 15 bases between. Written as DNA, the CDR3 is TGTGCCACCGGGACCTGGGCGGACACCGGGGAGCTGTTTTTT. Its translation is CATGTWADTGELFF.

The chain has TRBV27 and TRBJ2-7; D tentatively fits TRBD1 or TRBD2 (6 bases each). Trimming stripped 4 bases from V and 5 bases from J, with 12 bases between. CDR3 length equals 13 residues. The germline V gene has CDR1 MNHEY and CDR2 SMNVEV (reference sequence). The CDR3: CASSSSEGDEQYF. The CDR3 DNA reads as TGTGCCAGCAGTTCCTCGGAGGGGGACGAGCAGTACTTC.

The V gene is TRBV11-2, the J gene TRBJ2-7; D unclear. Germline assignment: CDR1 SGHAT and CDR2 FQNNGV. The CDR3 spans 13 residues. Trimming stripped 3 bases from V and 0 bases from J, with 6 bases between. CDR3 amino acids: CASSFSSSYEQYF. CDR3 coding DNA: TGTGCCAGCAGCTTTAGCAGCTCCTACGAGCAGTACTTC.

The table lists this clone with a count of one. The gene calls are TRBV28 and TRBJ1-3; maybe TRBD1 (6 bases). CDR1 MDHEN and CDR2 SYDVKM come from the germline V gene. This CDR3 is 16 amino acids long. The germline V and J ends were trimmed by 6 bases and 1 base, with 16 bases remaining between them. CDR3 bases: TGTGCCAGCAGCCCTTCGGACAGCGGGTCTGGAAACACCATATATTTT. Translating it yields CASSPSDSGSGNTIYF.

Comment on this clone: An end of the junction does not agree with germline; a read error may underlie this. V gene TRBV7-3 combines with J gene TRBJ2-7, with D uncertain. Per the germline V gene, CDR1 is SGHTA and CDR2 is FQGTGA. The CDR3 is 16 amino acids. This CDR3 is CASRLNGWQAAYEQYF. CDR3 in DNA: TGTGCCAGCAGGTTAAACGGGTGGCAGGCCGCCTACGAGCAGTACTTC.

J is TRBJ2-7 and V is TRBV9, with D perhaps assigned TRBD1 or TRBD2 (5 bases each). The CDR3 has 13 amino acids. V was shortened by 2 bases and J by 3 bases, with 9 bases between the two germline ends. The germline V gene has CDR1 SGDLS and CDR2 YYNGEE. The CDR3, as DNA: TGTGCCAGCAGCGTGGGGGACGGCTACGAGCAGTACTTC. Translating gives CASSVGDGYEQYF.

By sample fraction, this clone is large. V and J are TRBV6-1 and TRBJ1-5; TRBD1 matches at 7 bases. In germline, CDR1 is MNHNS, CDR2 SASEGT. The CDR3 is 14 residues long. With V trimmed by 1 base and J by 4 bases, 1 base remained unmatched. CDR3 nucleotides: TGTGCCAGCAGTGAAGACAGGGGAAATCAGCCCCAGCATTTT. It encodes CASSEDRGNQPQHF.

The chain links TRBV7-2 to TRBJ1-5, with a possible D match to TRBD1 (5 bases). Trimming stripped 3 bases from V and 6 bases from J, with 12 bases between. Germline-derived CDR1 and CDR2 are SGHTA and FQGNSA. CDR3 length: 14 amino acids. CDR3 DNA: TGTGCCAGCAGCTTGGGGGAAAAGGCTCAGCCCCAGCATTTT. This gives the protein CASSLGEKAQPQHF.

The chain uses TRBV14 and TRBJ2-1, with 16 bases that match TRBD2. The germline gives CDR1 SGHDN, CDR2 FVKESK. V shed 4 bases, J shed 5 bases, and the junction held 8 bases outside the gene matches. The CDR3 is 18 residues long. CDR3 bases: TGTGCCAGCAGCCCGGGGACTAGCGGGAGGGCCGACCACAATGAGCAGTTCTTC. Translating it yields CASSPGTSGRADHNEQFF.

The chain couples TRBV7-9 to TRBJ2-7; weak D call: TRBD1 (7 bases). The V end was cut by 11 bases, the J end by 1 base, with 15 bases between. Germline assignment: CDR1 SEHNR and CDR2 FQNEAQ (reference sequence). The CDR3 is made up of 13 amino acids. The CDR3 sequence is CAGQGGGSYEQYF. CDR3 sequence (DNA): TGTGCCGGGCAGGGGGGTGGTTCCTACGAGCAGTACTTC.

The chain joins TRBV4-3 to TRBJ2-3, with a possible D match to TRBD1 (6 bases). The V end was cut by 1 base, the J end by 6 bases, with 14 bases between. The CDR3 extends over 15 amino acids. Per the germline V gene, CDR1 is LGHNA and CDR2 is YSLEER. The CDR3 sequence: CASSQGTARPDTQYF. CDR3 nucleotide sequence: TGCGCCAGCAGCCAAGGGACAGCACGACCGGATACGCAGTATTTT.

J is TRBJ1-1 and V is TRBV2, with D possibly matching TRBD1 (5 bases). V was shortened by 3 bases and J by 1 base, with 12 bases between the two germline ends. This CDR3 is built from 15 residues. In germline, CDR1 is SNHLY, CDR2 FYNNEI. The CDR3 DNA reads as TGTGCCAGCAGTGATGGGGGTTCGGGGAACACTGAAGCTTTCTTT. Its translation: CASSDGGSGNTEAFF.

This chain joins TRBV2 and TRBJ2-2, with D maybe TRBD1 (5 bases). Germline CDR1 and CDR2: SNHLY and FYNNEI. Trimming cost V 2 bases and J 1 base, with 5 bases left between them. The CDR3 consists of 14 residues. For the CDR3, the DNA is TGTGCCAGCAGTGAACAGGGGAACACCGGGGAGCTGTTTTTT. Translation: CASSEQGNTGELFF.

This clone was counted only a few times. V and J are TRBV14 and TRBJ2-1; no clear D gene. V lost 0 bases and J lost 3, with 6 bases in between. The germline gives CDR1 SGHDN, CDR2 FVKESK. The CDR3 contains 14 residues. The CDR3 DNA follows: TGTGCCAGCAGCCAAGATCTTATCTACAATGAGCAGTTCTTC. Translation gives CASSQDLIYNEQFF.

J is TRBJ2-5 and V is TRBV7-2; 14 nucleotides line up with TRBD2. CDR3 length: 16 residues. CDR1 and CDR2 from the germline V gene are SGHTA and FQGNSA. After removal of 3 bases from V and 5 bases from J, the junction contained 5 bases not matched to a gene. CDR3 sequence (DNA): TGTGCCAGCAGCTTTTGGACTAGCGGGAGGCATGAGACCCAGTACTTC. It codes for CASSFWTSGRHETQYF.

This chain connects TRBV19 to TRBJ1-1; D remains unclear. V shed 5 bases and J shed 4 bases, with 11 bases lying between them. The CDR3 has 13 residues. CDR1 and CDR2 (germline): LNHDA, SQIVND (reference sequence). The CDR3 region has the DNA TGTGCCAGTAGTTTCATGGTAACCACTGAAGCTTTCTTT. Its translation is CASSFMVTTEAFF.

The rearrangement uses TRBV7-2 and TRBJ2-5, with TRBD2 matching over 11 bases. This CDR3 has 15 amino acids. The V gene end was trimmed by 0 bases and the J gene end by 4 bases; junction bases not matched to a gene: 1. Germline assignment: CDR1 SGHTA and CDR2 FQGNSA. This CDR3 reads CASSLASGGGETQYF. In DNA, the CDR3 is TGTGCCAGCAGCTTAGCTAGCGGGGGGGGAGAGACCCAGTACTTC.